A selection of T cell receptor beta chains follows, all from one sample in a study of identical twins. TCRdb passed the 5' RACE reads through MiXCR, listing each CDR3 protein once. The table includes around 1.7 million distinct CDR3 sequences, 32% detected once. Material for sequencing was cord blood. These receptors all come from a newborn girl in good health. The CDR3 runs from the conserved cysteine through the conserved F or W. Each record gives: D gene, J gene, CDR3 length, V gene, clone size, CDR3 protein, CDR3 DNA. The D gene is left open where the match is weak. Rows give clone size only sometimes, using once, few, many, or a class for an expanded clone.

>NA|TRBJ2-7|14|TRBV2|NA
CASSGTLLGTDGYF
TGTGCCAGCAGTGGAACGTTGTTGGGGACTGATGGGTACTTC
>NA|TRBJ2-7|12|TRBV2|NA
CAVRGNYNEQYF
TGTGCCGTACGGGGGAATTACAATGAGCAGTACTTC
>NA|TRBJ2-3|13|TRBV3-1|NA
CAARKSASDTQYF
TGTGCCGCCCGGAAGTCCGCCTCAGATACGCAGTATTTT
>NA|TRBJ2-7|13|TRBV12-3/TRBV12-4|NA
CASSLDWTNEQYF
TGTGCCAGCAGTTTAGATTGGACCAATGAGCAGTACTTC
>NA|TRBJ2-1|13|TRBV21-1|NA
CASSKLLAGEQFF
TGTGCCAGCAGCAAACTCCTAGCGGGGGAGCAGTTCTTC
>NA|TRBJ2-3|16|TRBV21-1|NA
CASSKGAGGSTDTQYF
TGTGCCAGCAGCAAAGGGGCGGGAGGTAGCACAGATACGCAGTATTTT
>NA|TRBJ2-1|16|TRBV11-2|few
CASSSEPSIAYNEQFF
TGTGCCAGCAGCTCGGAGCCTTCAATCGCCTACAATGAGCAGTTCTTC
>NA|TRBJ2-1|13|TRBV29-1|NA
CSVEGTGYNERFF
TGCAGCGTTGAAGGTACCGGATACAATGAGCGGTTCTTC
>TRBD2|TRBJ2-5|13|TRBV2|few
CASSVTSGETQYF
TGTGCCAGCAGTGTGACTAGCGGGGAGACCCAGTACTTC
>TRBD2|TRBJ2-3|15|TRBV20-1|NA
CSGRTSGHSTDTQYF
TGCAGTGGCAGGACTAGCGGGCATAGCACAGATACGCAGTATTTT
>NA|TRBJ1-2|14|TRBV25-1|many
CASSDWSNNYGYTF
TGTGCCAGCAGTGACTGGTCTAACAACTATGGCTACACCTTC
>TRBD2|TRBJ2-7|14|TRBV20-1|many
CSASSSGSKREQYF
TGCAGTGCTAGCTCTAGCGGGAGTAAGCGCGAGCAGTACTTC
>NA|TRBJ2-7|14|TRBV20-1|once
CSAGRGALPYEQYF
TGCAGTGCAGGTCGAGGGGCCTTACCCTACGAGCAGTACTTC
>NA|TRBJ1-4|14|TRBV10-3|few
CAISEGRTNEKLFF
TGTGCCATCAGTGAAGGACGGACAAATGAAAAACTGTTTTTT
>TRBD1|TRBJ1-5|14|TRBV20-1|few
CSAKSRQGHQPQHF
TGCAGTGCTAAGAGTCGACAGGGTCATCAGCCCCAGCATTTT
>NA|TRBJ1-4|15|TRBV15|few
CATSKRPTVNEKLFF
TGTGCCACCAGCAAGAGACCGACCGTTAATGAAAAACTGTTTTTT
>NA|TRBJ2-7|10|TRBV20-1|NA
CRVLGNEQYF
TGCAGGGTCTTGGGCAATGAGCAGTACTTC
>TRBD2|TRBJ2-1|15|TRBV7-2|few
CASSLGLLLYNEQFF
TGTGCCAGCAGCTTGGGACTACTCCTCTACAATGAGCAGTTCTTC
>NA|TRBJ2-1|15|TRBV4-2|few
CASSQVGGAYNEQFF
TGTGCCAGCAGCCAAGTAGGCGGAGCTTACAATGAGCAGTTCTTC
>NA|TRBJ1-4|14|TRBV7-2|few
CASSFQSGGEKLFF
TGTGCCAGCAGCTTTCAGAGTGGGGGTGAAAAACTGTTTTTT
>NA|TRBJ1-1|13|TRBV6-1|few
CATATGMNTEAFF
TGTGCCACCGCTACAGGGATGAACACTGAAGCTTTCTTT
>TRBD2|TRBJ2-2|16|TRBV5-1|few
CASSFLLAGNTGELFF
TGCGCCAGCAGCTTCTTACTAGCGGGGAACACCGGGGAGCTGTTTTTT
>NA|TRBJ2-5|17|TRBV21-1|NA
CASSKPSEAEIQETQYF
TGTGCCAGCAGCAAACCCTCGGAGGCGGAGATCCAAGAGACCCAGTACTTC
>TRBD2|TRBJ2-1|19|TRBV4-1|NA
CASSQGSGTSGRSYNEQFF
TGCGCCAGCAGCCAAGGGTCCGGGACTAGCGGTCGCTCCTACAATGAGCAGTTCTTC
>NA|TRBJ1-2|14|TRBV12-3/TRBV12-4|NA
CASSLAFGQTSYTF
TGTGCCAGCAGTTTAGCGTTCGGACAGACGAGCTACACCTTC
>NA|TRBJ1-2|15|TRBV27|few
CASSLMEGALGGYTF
TGTGCCAGCAGTTTAATGGAAGGGGCGCTAGGTGGCTACACCTTC
>TRBD2|TRBJ2-1|16|TRBV20-1|few
CSARDLNGGGYNEQFF
TGCAGTGCTAGAGATCTGAACGGGGGGGGGTACAATGAGCAGTTCTTC
>NA|TRBJ1-1|14|TRBV7-9|NA
CASTGQSQNTEAFF
TGTGCCAGCACCGGACAGTCCCAGAACACTGAAGCTTTCTTT
>NA|TRBJ2-4|15|TRBV20-1|NA
CSASPNILAKNIQYF
TGCAGTGCTAGCCCCAACATACTAGCCAAAAACATTCAGTACTTC
>TRBD2|TRBJ2-3|15|TRBV5-6|few
CASSYLTSGSDTQYF
TGTGCCAGCAGTTACTTGACTAGCGGGTCAGATACGCAGTATTTT
>NA|TRBJ2-3|12|TRBV5-1|many
CASSTGTDTQYF
TGTGCCAGCAGTACAGGGACAGATACGCAGTATTTT
>NA|TRBJ1-1|14|TRBV7-2|few
CASSLMSPGTEAFF
TGTGCCAGCAGCTTAATGTCCCCAGGGACTGAAGCTTTCTTT
>NA|TRBJ2-1|13|TRBV19|NA
CASTQKIHNEQFF
TGTGCCAGTACTCAGAAGATACACAATGAGCAGTTCTTC
>TRBD2|TRBJ2-1|17|TRBV6-1|few
CASSEVGLAISYNEQFF
TGTGCCAGCAGTGAAGTGGGACTAGCCATCTCCTACAATGAGCAGTTCTTC
>NA|TRBJ1-1|14|TRBV5-1|NA
CASKEGPMSTEAFF
TGCGCCAGCAAGGAGGGCCCCATGAGCACTGAAGCTTTCTTT
>NA|TRBJ2-6|15|TRBV20-1|NA
CGARDRVTGANVLTF
TGCGGTGCTAGAGATCGAGTAACTGGGGCCAACGTCCTGACTTTC
>NA|TRBJ2-1|14|TRBV20-1|once
CSASRVDYYNEQFF
TGCAGTGCTAGCCGAGTAGACTACTACAATGAGCAGTTCTTC
>TRBD1|TRBJ1-5|13|TRBV29-1|NA
CGVSTGGNQPQHF
TGCGGCGTCTCGACAGGGGGCAATCAGCCCCAGCATTTT
>NA|TRBJ1-2|14|TRBV29-1|few
CSVDGALANYGYTF
TGCAGCGTTGATGGGGCGCTAGCTAACTATGGCTACACCTTC
>TRBD1|TRBJ1-5|14|TRBV20-1|NA
CSAGQAYSNQPQHF
TGCAGTGCTGGACAGGCGTATAGCAATCAGCCCCAGCATTTT
>TRBD1|TRBJ1-5|15|TRBV20-1|NA
CSASPTGTANQPQHF
TGCAGTGCTAGCCCGACCGGGACAGCTAATCAGCCCCAGCATTTT